The 30 T cell receptor beta chains below all came from one sample that was sequenced in a study of T-cell reconstitution after alpha-beta-depleted transplantation in children. Preparing the TCRbeta library involved the use of unique molecular identifiers. Using its own MiXCR run on the PCR reads, TCRdb lists one record per CDR3 protein. The sample holds around 500,000 distinct CDR3 sequences; roughly 23% are singletons and the top ten take 13% to 15%. The sample consisted of PBMCs, mostly from graft donor cells, taken 360 days after TCRalphabeta/CD19-depleted stem cell transplant. All receptors come from a boy under three years old who had a stem cell transplant for acute myeloid leukemia, so the T cells may come from the graft donor.

This clonotype was observed at least ten times. The V gene is TRBV11-1, the J gene TRBJ2-5; 7 bases align to TRBD1. The CDR3 length is 15 residues. V dropped 5 bases and J dropped 7; count of bases not matched to a gene: 13. Germline values: CDR1 SGHAT, CDR2 FQDESV (reference sequence). The CDR3 nucleotides are TGTGCCAGCAGCCCGGGGACAGATACCCCCCTGACCCAGTACTTC. Translating it yields CASSPGTDTPLTQYF.

The rearrangement joins TRBV27 to TRBJ2-7; 10 nucleotides match TRBD2. J was trimmed by 3 bases and V by 6 bases; bases with no gene match: 8. Germline V lookup: CDR1 MNHEY, CDR2 SMNVEV (reference sequence). This CDR3 has 15 residues. The CDR3, as DNA: TGTGCCAGCAGCCTCAGGACTAGCGGAGTCTACGAGCAGTACTTC. Encoded protein: CASSLRTSGVYEQYF.

The chain joins TRBV6-5 to TRBJ1-2; D gene uncertain. Germline loops: CDR1 MNHEY, CDR2 SVGAGI. The V end was cut by 0 bases, the J end by 4 bases, with 15 bases between. The CDR3 is 16 residues long. The CDR3: CASSYSDAGYLYGYTF. The CDR3 coding sequence is TGTGCCAGCAGTTACTCTGACGCAGGCTATCTCTATGGCTACACCTTC.

This sequence joins TRBV12-3 or TRBV12-4 and TRBJ2-3; D tentatively reads TRBD1 or TRBD2 (5 bases each). V was cut by 6 bases and J by 8 bases, with 21 bases left in between. The CDR3 spans 15 residues. The CDR3, as DNA: TGTGCCAGCAGCTACACGGGACCCTCACTACCTACGCAGTATTTT. Protein product: CASSYTGPSLPTQYF.

The table lists this clonotype with many counts. The chain combines TRBV12-3 or TRBV12-4 with TRBJ2-3; TRBD1 matches at 7 bases. The CDR3 runs 12 residues. The V gene end was trimmed by 6 bases and the J gene end by 5 bases; junction bases not matched to a gene: 2. The CDR3 region has the DNA TGTGCCAGCAGCTCAGGGGGAGATACGCAGTATTTT. It yields the protein CASSSGGDTQYF.

The genes are TRBV6-5 and TRBJ2-1, with D perhaps matching TRBD2 (6 bases). CDR3 length: 16 amino acids. Trimming took off 0 bases at V and 2 bases at J, with 11 bases between the two ends. In germline, CDR1 is MNHEY, CDR2 SVGAGI. The CDR3 loop is CASSYSRTTAYNEQFF. CDR3 DNA: TGTGCCAGCAGTTACTCGAGGACTACCGCCTACAATGAGCAGTTCTTC.

The chain joins TRBV18 to TRBJ1-6; D gene uncertain. Germline V gene sequence: CDR1 KGHSH, CDR2 LQKENI. The CDR3 spans 17 residues. Trimming removed 2 bases from V and 8 bases from J, with 19 bases in between. The CDR3 DNA reads as TGTGCCAGCTCACCAGAACAAGACCGGGCCCCAGATTCACCCCTCCACTTT. It translates to CASSPEQDRAPDSPLHF.

This chain connects TRBV6-1 to TRBJ2-1, with 10 bases fitting TRBD1. This CDR3 region has 17 residues. In germline, CDR1 is MNHNS, CDR2 SASEGT. The V segment lost 5 bases and the J segment 7 bases; nucleotides outside the gene matches: 14. CDR3 loop: CASSLPGTGAAKNEQFF. Here the CDR3 DNA reads TGTGCCAGCAGTCTCCCGGGGACAGGGGCCGCCAAAAATGAGCAGTTCTTC.

This clonotype was seen ten or more times. The rearrangement joins TRBV11-1 to TRBJ1-1; D might be TRBD1 (5 bases). Trimming pared 0 bases from V and 1 base from J, leaving 21 bases between. The CDR3 has 19 amino acids. Germline V gene lookup returns CDR1 SGHAT and CDR2 FQDESV (reference sequence). The CDR3 loop reads CASSLAQIRESPSNTEAFF. The CDR3 nucleotides read TGTGCCAGCAGCTTAGCGCAGATCAGGGAAAGTCCCTCGAACACTGAAGCTTTCTTT.

This chain uses TRBV5-1 with TRBJ1-5; the D gene is possibly TRBD1 (5 bases). CDR1 is SGHRS and CDR2 is YFSETQ in the germline V gene. Trimming cost V 1 base and J 8 bases, with 16 bases left between them. This CDR3 is 15 amino acids long. The CDR3 sequence: CASSLSGGMVEPQHF. The DNA of the CDR3 is TGCGCCAGCAGCTTGTCGGGGGGGATGGTTGAGCCCCAGCATTTT.

This clonotype was detected a few times. The rearrangement links TRBV7-2 to TRBJ2-3; the D gene could be TRBD1 or TRBD2 (6 bases each). V shed 1 base and J shed 10 bases, with 12 bases lying between them. The germline V gene encodes CDR1 SGHTA and CDR2 FQGNSA. The CDR3 is 13 amino acids. The CDR3 DNA follows: TGTGCCAGCAGCTTAGGAGGGGGGCCAGCGCAGTATTTT. Translation gives CASSLGGGPAQYF.

The sample holds a few counts of this clonotype. The rearrangement links TRBV7-2 to TRBJ2-1; D not certain. This CDR3 has 13 amino acids. Trimming cost V 8 bases and J 1 base, with 9 bases left between them. The germline V gene encodes CDR1 SGHTA and CDR2 FQGNSA. The CDR3 reads CASERLSYNEQFF. The CDR3 DNA is TGTGCCAGCGAGAGGTTATCCTACAATGAGCAGTTCTTC.

The V and J genes are TRBV4-2 and TRBJ2-5, with D unclear. Germline lookup yields CDR1 LGHNA and CDR2 YNFKEQ. CDR3 length equals 12 residues. V was pared by 1 base and J by 5 bases, with 5 bases between. The CDR3 DNA reads as TGTGCCAGCAGCCAAGGGATGGAGACCCAGTACTTC. Protein product: CASSQGMETQYF.

This clonotype was counted many times. This chain joins TRBV15 and TRBJ2-3, with D perhaps assigned TRBD1 or TRBD2 (5 bases each). The CDR3 extends over 15 amino acids. Trimming took off 0 bases at V and 1 base at J, with 8 bases between the two ends. Germline CDR1 reads LNHNV; CDR2 reads YYDKDF (reference sequence). The CDR3 nucleotides read TGTGCCACCAGCAGAGATCTGGGACGCACAGATACGCAGTATTTT. This translates into CATSRDLGRTDTQYF.

This clonotype turned up a few times. The gene calls are TRBV20-1 and TRBJ2-7; tentative D call: TRBD2 (6 bases). Trimming removed 1 base from V and 0 bases from J, with 13 bases in between. The germline CDR1 and CDR2 sequences are DFQATT and SNEGSKA (reference sequence). This CDR3 has 15 amino acids. In nucleotides, the CDR3 is TGCAGTGCTAGAGGAGAGGAGGGTTTCTCCTACGAGCAGTACTTC. Its protein is CSARGEEGFSYEQYF.

V gene TRBV7-2 combines with J gene TRBJ2-5; no reliable D call. From germline, CDR1 is SGHTA and CDR2 FQGNSA. This CDR3 has 8 amino acids. The CDR3 here is CAPRTQYF. In DNA, the CDR3 is TGTGCTCCCAGGACCCAGTACTTC.

This chain links TRBV12-3 or TRBV12-4 with TRBJ1-2, with 8 bases lining up with TRBD1. Trimming cost V 4 bases and J 7 bases; bases outside gene matches: 8. The CDR3 totals 14 residues. For the CDR3, the DNA is TGTGCCAGCAGTTACGACAGGGGCTGGGGTGGCTACACCTTC. Its protein is CASSYDRGWGGYTF.

The CDR3 reads CASGRQGDSGNTIYF. The CDR3 nucleotides read TGTGCCAGCGGAAGACAGGGGGACTCTGGAAACACCATATATTTT. V gene TRBV6-1 combines with J gene TRBJ1-3, with 9 bases fitting TRBD1. This CDR3 is 15 amino acids long. Trimming cost V 8 bases and J 0 bases; bases outside gene matches: 5. CDR1 is MNHNS and CDR2 is SASEGT in the germline V gene.

Only a few counts were recorded for this clonotype. This chain's CDR3 is CASSYSHRGNEQFF. The CDR3 region has the DNA TGTGCCAGCAGTTACTCCCACAGGGGCAATGAGCAGTTCTTC. The chain is built from TRBV6-5 and TRBJ2-1; 7 nucleotides match TRBD1. Germline values: CDR1 MNHEY, CDR2 SVGAGI. The CDR3 spans 14 residues. V shed 0 bases, J shed 6 bases, and the junction held 2 bases outside the gene matches.

The chain carries TRBV7-9 and TRBJ1-2, with D tentatively TRBD1 (5 bases). The CDR3 has 15 amino acids. The germline V and J ends were trimmed by 3 bases and 8 bases, with 19 bases remaining between them. Germline V CDR1 and CDR2: SEHNR, FQNEAQ (reference sequence). In DNA form, the CDR3 reads TGTGCCAGCAGCTTGTCGACAGATTTGCGTCTAGGCTACACCTTC. Amino acid sequence: CASSLSTDLRLGYTF. The variable domain in full, completed from reference TRBV7-9 and TRBJ1-2, reads DTGVSQNPRHKITKRGQNVTFRCDPISEHNRLYWYRQTLGQGPEFLTYFQNEAQLEKSRLLSDRFSAERPKGSFSTLEIQRTEQGDSAMYLCASSLSTDLRLGYTFGSGTRLTVV.

The rearrangement joins TRBV27 to TRBJ2-3; 8 positions match TRBD1. This CDR3 comprises 15 residues. V trimming: 8 bases; J trimming: 7 bases; junction bases outside the gene matches: 14. Germline V gives CDR1 MNHEY, CDR2 SMNVEV (reference sequence). CDR3 sequence: CASGSTRGRTNTQYF. For the CDR3, the DNA is TGTGCCAGCGGCTCAACCAGGGGGCGAACGAATACGCAGTATTTT.

Ten or more counts support this clonotype. The CDR3 loop reads CASSYSRYEQYV. Here the CDR3 DNA reads TGTGCCAGCAGTTACTCTAGGTACGAGCAGTACGTC. The genes are TRBV6-5 and TRBJ2-7; D gene uncertain. V was pared by 0 bases and J by 4 bases, with 4 bases between. The CDR3 totals 12 residues. The V gene's germline CDR1 is MNHEY and CDR2 SVGAGI.

The table lists this clonotype with a few counts. V gene TRBV20-1 combines with J gene TRBJ2-3; 11 nucleotides align to TRBD2. With V trimmed by 2 bases and J by 7 bases, 8 bases remained unmatched. Germline V lookup: CDR1 DFQATT, CDR2 SNEGSKA (reference sequence). The CDR3 totals 15 residues. The CDR3 nucleotides read TGCAGTGCTAGAAGGGAGACTAGCGGGGTAAATACGCAGTATTTT. It codes for CSARRETSGVNTQYF.

CDR3 bases: TGCAGCGTCCAATTCGACAGGATAGCAGATACGCAGTATTTT. Translating it yields CSVQFDRIADTQYF. The V call is TRBV29-1, the J call TRBJ2-3; weak D call: TRBD1 (6 bases). The CDR3 contains 14 residues. Germline V lookup: CDR1 SQVTM, CDR2 ANQGSEA. The V gene lost 6 bases and the J gene lost 4 bases, with 17 bases spanning the gap.

This clonotype has a handful of counts. This sequence joins TRBV6-5 and TRBJ2-7, with 12 bases fitting TRBD2. The CDR3 consists of 16 residues. Germline V gives CDR1 MNHEY, CDR2 SVGAGI. V shed 2 bases and J 3 bases; nucleotides not matched to a gene: 5. The chain's CDR3 is CASSYRLTSGGYEQYV. The CDR3 DNA sequence: TGTGCCAGCAGTTACAGGCTGACTAGCGGGGGCTACGAGCAGTACGTC.

This clonotype was seen at least ten times. The chain couples TRBV5-1 to TRBJ2-1; TRBD2 might be the D (5 bases). CDR3 length: 17 amino acids. Germline CDR1 reads SGHRS; CDR2 reads YFSETQ. Trimming removed 4 bases from V and 9 bases from J, with 26 bases in between. The CDR3 is CASSPEGSEGPLAEQFF. The DNA of the CDR3 is TGCGCCAGCAGCCCGGAAGGTAGTGAGGGCCCGCTTGCTGAGCAGTTCTTC.

The chain carries TRBV5-8 and TRBJ2-7; D may be TRBD2 (6 bases). V was clipped by 4 bases and J by 2 bases, with 13 bases between them. Germline lookup yields CDR1 SGHTS and CDR2 YDEGEE. This CDR3 comprises 14 residues. The CDR3 coding sequence is TGTGCCAGCAGCGCTGGGACTTGGGCCTACGAGCAGTACGTC. Its translation: CASSAGTWAYEQYV.

A note on this clonotype: Germline and junction disagree at one end, which may indicate a read error. The V gene is TRBV6-5, the J gene TRBJ2-2, with D maybe TRBD2 (6 bases). The CDR3 sequence is 17 residues long. The V gene's germline CDR1 is MNHEY and CDR2 SVGAGI. In DNA, the CDR3 is TGTACCAGCAGTTACCCCCGGGACTCCAGAAGGACCGGGGAGCTGTTTTTT. Translation: CTSSYPRDSRRTGELFF.

This clonotype was detected only a few times. V is TRBV12-3 or TRBV12-4 and J is TRBJ2-1, with TRBD1 matching over 8 bases. The CDR3 runs to 18 residues. V was pared by 3 bases and J by 7 bases, with 17 bases of the junction left unmatched. The DNA of the CDR3 is TGTGCCAGCAGTTTGGACAGGGTAGGTAGCGGCCTGAGGAATGAGCAGTTCTTC. Amino acid sequence: CASSLDRVGSGLRNEQFF.

J is TRBJ2-7 and V is TRBV28; D is ambiguous. The CDR3 loop spans 13 amino acids. Deletions cut 3 bases from V and 3 bases from J, with 9 bases between. Germline V gene data show CDR1 as MDHEN and CDR2 as SYDVKM. Here the CDR3 DNA reads TGTGCCAGCAGTTTGTACGGCAGCTACGAGCAGTACGTC. It codes for CASSLYGSYEQYV.